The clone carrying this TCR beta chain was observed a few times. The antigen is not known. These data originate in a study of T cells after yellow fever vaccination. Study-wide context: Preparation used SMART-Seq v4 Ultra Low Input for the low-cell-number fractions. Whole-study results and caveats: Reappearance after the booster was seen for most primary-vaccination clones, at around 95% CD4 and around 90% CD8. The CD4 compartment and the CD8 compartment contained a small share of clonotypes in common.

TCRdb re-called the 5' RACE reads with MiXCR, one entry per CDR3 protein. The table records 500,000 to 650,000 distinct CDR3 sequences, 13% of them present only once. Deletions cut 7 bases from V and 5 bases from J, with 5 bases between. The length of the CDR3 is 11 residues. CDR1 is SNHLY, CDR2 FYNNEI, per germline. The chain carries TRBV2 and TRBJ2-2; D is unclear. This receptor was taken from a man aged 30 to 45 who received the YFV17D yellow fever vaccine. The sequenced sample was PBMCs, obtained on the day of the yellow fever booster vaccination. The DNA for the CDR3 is TGTGCCAGCATCAGGACCGGGGAGCTGTTTTTT. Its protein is CASIRTGELFF.